What follows is one T cell receptor (beta chain) and its context. The repertoire was sequenced with immunoSEQ multiplex PCR; TCRdb's copy has only in-frame clones and lacks some. Found here are approximately 22,000 clones, less than 85% of them singletons; the top ten hold 36%. The data stem from a study of glioma-infiltrating T cells after dendritic cell vaccination. As for the study in general: Three intradermal dendritic cell vaccine injections were given every two weeks.

CDR1 and CDR2 (germline): SQVTM, ANQGSEA. The CDR3 covers 14 residues. J was trimmed by 7 bases and V by 1 base; bases with no gene match: 7. Only patients with spare fresh-frozen tumor and over two years of follow-up were included. The genes are TRBV29-1 and TRBJ2-1, with 7 positions matching TRBD2. The source is a human donor with glioblastoma. Sequencing used blood, obtained before dendritic cell vaccination. DNA for the CDR3: TGCAGCGTTGAAGCTGCGGGAGTGCGGAATGAGCAGTTCTTC. Encoded protein: CSVEAAGVRNEQFF.